One sample yielded the 19 T cell receptor beta chains listed below, sequenced in a study of T cells in Graves' hyperthyroidism and ophthalmopathy. The investigators amplified TCR beta CDR3 regions from RNA transcripts. The TCR CDR3 was amplified in a first-round RT-PCR using the HTBI primer set. MiXCR, run by TCRdb on the multiplex PCR reads, gives a single entry per CDR3 protein. The sample includes some 600,000 distinct CDR3 sequences, approximately 15% of them seen just once. Material for sequencing was blood. These receptors were taken from a woman aged 25 to 39 with Graves' hyperthyroidism that later progressed to Graves' ophthalmopathy.

This clonotype has at least ten counts. This chain joins TRBV19 and TRBJ1-4, with D perhaps matching TRBD1 (5 bases). CDR1 is LNHDA, CDR2 SQIVND, per germline (reference sequence). This CDR3 has 14 amino acids. Deletions cut 3 bases from V and 3 bases from J, with 8 bases between. The CDR3 sequence is CASSIQGANEKLFF. The DNA of the CDR3 is TGTGCCAGTAGTATCCAGGGTGCTAATGAAAAACTGTTTTTT.

This clonotype came up many times. The CDR3, as DNA: TGCGCCAGCAGCCAAGCGGGAGGTCGCACAGATACGCAGTATTTT. This encodes CASSQAGGRTDTQYF. The chain recombines TRBV4-1 with TRBJ2-3, with 7 nucleotides matching TRBD2. J gave up 1 base and V 1 base, and 2 bases lay outside the gene matches. Germline values: CDR1 MGHRA, CDR2 YSYEKL. CDR3 length: 15 residues.

The genes are TRBV19 and TRBJ1-4, with D unclear. The germline CDR1 and CDR2 sequences are LNHDA and SQIVND (reference sequence). This CDR3 is built from 15 residues. V was cut by 2 bases and J by 8 bases, with 15 bases left in between. The CDR3 here is CASSIPPLVGEKLFF. CDR3 nucleotide sequence: TGTGCCAGTAGTATACCACCCCTCGTTGGCGAAAAACTGTTTTTT.

This clonotype has a count of ten or more. The chain employs TRBV7-3 and TRBJ2-1; 12 bases map to TRBD2. Germline CDR1 reads SGHTA; CDR2 reads FQGTGA. The CDR3 spans 21 residues. V was pared by 2 bases and J by 4 bases, with 18 bases of the junction left unmatched. This CDR3 reads CASSLSPMPSGRASLYNEQFF. CDR3 nucleotide sequence: TGTGCCAGCAGCTTATCCCCAATGCCTAGCGGGAGGGCCAGCCTTTACAATGAGCAGTTCTTC.

This clonotype was detected many times. The chain carries TRBV28 and TRBJ1-2, with D perhaps TRBD1 (5 bases). The V gene lost 7 bases and the J gene lost 5 bases, with 17 bases spanning the gap. The V gene's germline CDR1 is MDHEN and CDR2 SYDVKM. The CDR3 contains 14 residues. The DNA for the CDR3 is TGTGCCAGCATCCTGTCGACAGAAAGTTATGGCTACACCTTC. Its protein product is CASILSTESYGYTF.

Ten or more counts support this clonotype. The V and J genes are TRBV29-1 and TRBJ1-1; 7 bases fit TRBD1. CDR3 length: 10 amino acids. Germline V lookup: CDR1 SQVTM, CDR2 ANQGSEA. The ends lost 7 bases at V and 6 bases at J; junction bases unmatched: 2. The CDR3 bases are TGCAGCGGGGGGACAGCTGAAGCTTTCTTT. This sequence encodes CSGGTAEAFF.

The V call is TRBV20-1, the J call TRBJ2-4; a weak D match, TRBD1 (6 bases). Germline CDR1 DFQATT, CDR2 SNEGSKA (reference sequence). The CDR3 extends over 14 amino acids. V was clipped by 4 bases and J by 2 bases, with 12 bases between them. DNA of the CDR3: TGCAGTGCTATTCCCGGGACACCCAAAAACATTCAGTACTTC. As protein: CSAIPGTPKNIQYF.

This clonotype has a handful of counts. V gene TRBV7-2 combines with J gene TRBJ2-1, with D possibly called TRBD1 or TRBD2 (5 bases each). Germline V lookup: CDR1 SGHTA, CDR2 FQGNSA. The CDR3 runs to 13 residues. V was shortened by 4 bases and J by 12 bases, with 16 bases between the two germline ends. The CDR3 sequence: CASSSRDQSRQFF. In DNA, the CDR3 is TGTGCCAGCAGCTCCCGGGACCAATCTAGGCAGTTCTTC.

This clonotype was counted at least ten times. The chain employs TRBV28 and TRBJ1-1, with 7 nucleotides matching TRBD1. CDR3 size: 16 residues. Germline assignment: CDR1 MDHEN and CDR2 SYDVKM. With 5 bases clipped from V and 1 base from J, the junction kept 10 bases outside the gene matches. This CDR3 is CASSPYRGATNTEAFF. Here the CDR3 DNA reads TGTGCCAGCAGTCCATACAGGGGAGCAACGAACACTGAAGCTTTCTTT.

This clonotype was observed at least ten times. CDR3 in DNA: TGTGCCAGCAGTTTAAGGGGGCGCGGTGGATATGGCTACACCTTC. Residues: CASSLRGRGGYGYTF. This chain links TRBV12-3 or TRBV12-4 with TRBJ1-2; TRBD1 agrees at 7 bases. CDR3 length: 15 residues. The J segment lost 5 bases and the V segment lost 2 bases, leaving 8 bases of the junction unmatched.

This clonotype was counted between two and nine times. The missing conserved phenylalanine or tryptophan at the end of this CDR3 makes a read error likely. The rearrangement uses TRBV11-2 and TRBJ2-7, with 8 nucleotides matching TRBD2. Trimming cost V 5 bases and J 6 bases; bases outside gene matches: 9. Germline lookup yields CDR1 SGHAT and CDR2 FQNNGV. The CDR3 is made up of 14 amino acids. DNA of the CDR3: TGTGCCAGCAGCGTCTTAGCGGGAATTGGCGAGCAGTACCTC. It encodes CASSVLAGIGEQYL.

This clonotype has at least ten counts. The chain carries TRBV6-1 and TRBJ1-2; D is perhaps TRBD1 (5 bases). The length of the CDR3 is 14 residues. The ends were cut back, 5 bases at V and 6 bases at J, with 16 bases in the middle. Germline loops: CDR1 MNHNS, CDR2 SASEGT. The CDR3 nucleotides are TGTGCCAGCAGTTATGCAGGGCGGGAACATGGCTACACCTTC. Translating it yields CASSYAGREHGYTF.

This clonotype occurred many times. The chain has TRBV7-9 and TRBJ2-1, with 10 bases identical to TRBD2. Unmatched junction bases numbered 11, after V lost 7 bases and J lost 5 bases. Germline-derived CDR1 and CDR2 are SEHNR and FQNEAQ (reference sequence). The CDR3 consists of 16 residues. The CDR3 DNA reads as TGTGCCAGCAACCTACCTTTAGCGGGAGGTCACAATGAGCAGTTCTTC. It encodes CASNLPLAGGHNEQFF.

Worth noting for this clonotype: A much larger clone sits a single nucleotide away, making a read error possible. The chain carries TRBV30 and TRBJ2-5; TRBD2 matches 9 bases. CDR3 length: 15 residues. The germline V gene has CDR1 GTSNPN and CDR2 SVGIG (reference sequence). CDR3 DNA sequence: TGTGCCTGGGAGGGGGGTAGCGGGAGTAGGGAGACCCAGTGCTTC. Its protein product is CAWEGGSGSRETQCF. Full variable domain (missing parts from reference TRBV30 and TRBJ2-5): SQTIHQWPATLVQPVGSPLSLECTVEGTSNPNLYWYRQAAGRGLQLLFYSVGIGQISSEVPQNLSASRPQDRQFILSSKKLLLSDSGFYLCAWEGGSGSRETQCFGPGTRLLVL.

This clonotype came up many times. This chain joins TRBV6-6 and TRBJ2-7; maybe TRBD2 (6 bases). The CDR3 has 15 residues. Trimming pared 0 bases from V and 5 bases from J, leaving 14 bases between. Germline assignment: CDR1 MNHNY and CDR2 SVGAGI (reference sequence). This CDR3 is CASSYSNLWGDEQYF. The CDR3 nucleotides are TGTGCCAGCAGTTACTCGAATTTATGGGGGGACGAGCAGTACTTC.

This clonotype appeared many times. CDR3: CSVDAGARDTQYF. The CDR3 DNA reads TGCAGCGTTGATGCGGGAGCAAGAGATACGCAGTATTTT. The chain links TRBV29-1 to TRBJ2-3; 7 nucleotides line up with TRBD2. Trimming cost V 3 bases and J 5 bases; bases outside gene matches: 5. The CDR3 extends over 13 amino acids. The V gene's germline CDR1 is SQVTM and CDR2 ANQGSEA.

This clonotype was recorded once. With a much larger clone just one base away, this may be a read error. Likely a read error: the CDR3 ends without its conserved phenylalanine or tryptophan. V gene TRBV30 combines with J gene TRBJ2-3, with 9 bases lining up with TRBD2. The germline gives CDR1 GTSNPN, CDR2 SVGIG (reference sequence). V trimming: 8 bases; J trimming: 5 bases; junction bases outside the gene matches: 11. The CDR3 extends over 14 amino acids. CDR3 residues: CARGVAGAQDTQYS. The CDR3 region has the DNA TGTGCCAGAGGGGTAGCGGGGGCTCAAGATACGCAGTATTCT.

V is TRBV7-9 and J is TRBJ1-5; TRBD1 might be the D (6 bases). The CDR3 sequence is 12 residues long. Germline V lookup: CDR1 SEHNR, CDR2 FQNEAQ (reference sequence). Trimming left V 9 bases short and J 1 base short, with 7 bases between. CDR3 amino acids: CASQGSNQPQHF. Here the CDR3 DNA reads TGTGCCAGTCAGGGGAGCAATCAGCCCCAGCATTTT.

This clonotype occurred many times. The CDR3 DNA follows: TGTGCCAGCAGCTCCGGTTACGGTGGCGGGAGGCCCCTCGGGGAGCAGTTCTTC. Amino acids: CASSSGYGGGRPLGEQFF. J is TRBJ2-1 and V is TRBV7-3; 8 positions agree with TRBD2. The CDR3 covers 18 residues. V lost 4 bases to trimming and J lost 10 bases; unmatched junction nucleotides: 21. CDR1 and CDR2 from the germline V gene are SGHTA and FQGTGA.